The 17 T cell receptor beta chains below were found in one sample sequenced in a study of prognosis after radiotherapy for stage I lung cancer. Genomic DNA was subjected to two-round multiplex PCR for amplification of TCR beta CDR3. Amplification during the initial PCR round employed primers specific to each TRBV and TRBJ gene. In TCRdb, the multiplex PCR reads were re-called with MiXCR into one record per CDR3 protein. The sample lists roughly 38,000 distinct CDR3 sequences; around a quarter were seen once. The material sequenced was PBMCs, taken before or after stereotactic body radiation therapy (not recorded which). These receptors all come from a donor aged 50 or older with non-small cell lung cancer.

On this clonotype: This could be a read error, since a much larger clone is one nucleotide away. V usage is TRBV6-6 and J usage is TRBJ2-1; D is perhaps TRBD1 (6 bases). V was trimmed by 0 bases and J by 10 bases, leaving 10 bases between them. CDR1 MNHNY and CDR2 SVGAGI come from the germline V gene (reference sequence). CDR3 size: 13 residues. In nucleotides, the CDR3 is TGTGCCAGCAGTTACTCGTTGCAGGGGGAGCAGTTCTTC. This encodes CASSYSLQGEQFF.

This clonotype was recorded at least ten times. This chain joins TRBV11-2 and TRBJ2-7; TRBD1 matches 8 bases. Germline CDR1 and CDR2: SGHAT and FQNNGV. V gave up 5 bases and J gave up 7 bases; unmatched junction bases: 4. CDR3 length: 12 amino acids. The CDR3 sequence is CASSPRGREQYF. The CDR3 region has the DNA TGTGCCAGCAGCCCCAGGGGGCGAGAGCAGTACTTC.

This clonotype was observed a handful of times. Given a much more abundant clone one base away, this may be a read error. The rearrangement joins TRBV9 to TRBJ2-7; 12 bases are shared with TRBD1. The CDR3 totals 15 residues. Germline loops: CDR1 SGDLS, CDR2 YYNGEE. CDR3 sequence reads: CTSSVGGTGGSEQYF. The CDR3 DNA sequence: TGTACCAGCAGCGTAGGTGGGACAGGGGGCTCCGAGCAGTACTTC.

This clonotype was counted ten times or more. The genes are TRBV5-6 and TRBJ2-1; TRBD1 agrees at 8 bases. Losses at the gene ends were 4 bases for V and 6 bases for J; bases not matched to a gene: 9. Germline CDR1 SGHDT, CDR2 YYEEEE. The CDR3 extends over 15 amino acids. DNA for the CDR3: TGTGCCAGCAGCCCGGTAGGACAGGGCGGCAATGAGCAGTTCTTC. Its protein is CASSPVGQGGNEQFF.

This clonotype has a count of ten or more. The CDR3 DNA reads TGTGCCAGCAGTAAACAGGGGGCCAGCACAGATACGCAGTATTTT. Translated: CASSKQGASTDTQYF. The rearrangement uses TRBV6-1 and TRBJ2-3; TRBD1 aligns across 9 bases. V lost 5 bases and J lost 0; bases outside the gene matches: 3. This CDR3 is built from 15 residues. Per germline, CDR1 MNHNS and CDR2 SASEGT.

This clonotype was seen many times. The chain couples TRBV4-1 to TRBJ1-6; D not resolved. From germline, CDR1 is MGHRA and CDR2 YSYEKL. V shed 0 bases and J shed 6 bases, with 12 bases lying between them. CDR3 length: 16 residues. This CDR3 reads CASSQDWAAGNSPLHF. The CDR3 coding sequence is TGCGCCAGCAGCCAAGATTGGGCGGCGGGTAATTCACCCCTCCACTTT.

As concerns this clonotype: A much more abundant neighbour one base away suggests this may be a read error. The chain joins TRBV5-1 to TRBJ1-1; D is uncertain. The ends were cut back, 4 bases at V and 0 bases at J, with 10 bases in the middle. Germline values: CDR1 SGHRS, CDR2 YFSETQ. CDR3 length: 14 amino acids. The CDR3 DNA reads TGCGCCAGCAGCCGAGAGCCTCTGAACACTGAAGCTTTCTTT. Amino acid sequence: CASSREPLNTEAFF. The complete variable domain, with remaining parts taken from reference TRBV5-1 and TRBJ1-1, reads KAGVTQTPRYLIKTRGQQVTLSCSPISGHRSVSWYQQTPGQGLQFLFEYFSETQRNKGNFPGRFSGRQFSNSRSEMNVSTLELGDSALYLCASSREPLNTEAFFGQGTRLTVV.

There are many counts of this clonotype. The chain is built from TRBV19 and TRBJ1-5; D not resolved. V was trimmed by 5 bases and J by 3 bases, leaving 11 bases between them. Germline V gene sequence: CDR1 LNHDA, CDR2 SQIVND (reference sequence). The CDR3 length is 14 residues. The CDR3, as DNA: TGTGCCAGTAGTCTCTCCGGCCACAATCAGCCCCAGCATTTT. Amino acid sequence: CASSLSGHNQPQHF.

This clonotype was recorded at least ten times. This chain connects TRBV4-1 to TRBJ1-3; 7 bases align to TRBD1. CDR1 and CDR2 from the germline V gene are MGHRA and YSYEKL. J lost 2 bases, V lost 1 base, and 20 bases had no gene match. The CDR3 is 21 amino acids. The CDR3 region has the DNA TGCGCCAGCAGCCAAGTAGTCCTCCTCCCCAGGGGGGGGGCGCCTGGAAACACCATATATTTT. It specifies CASSQVVLLPRGGAPGNTIYF.

This clonotype was seen many times. The chain carries TRBV28 and TRBJ1-3; possibly TRBD1 for D (5 bases). Deletions cut 2 bases from V and 0 bases from J, with 8 bases between. Per germline, CDR1 MDHEN and CDR2 SYDVKM. There are 15 residues in the CDR3. CDR3 region: CASSLTGDSGNTIYF. The CDR3 region has the DNA TGTGCCAGCAGTTTAACAGGAGACTCTGGAAACACCATATATTTT.

This clonotype was found many times. The chain recombines TRBV7-9 with TRBJ1-2; 7 bases align to TRBD1. V was pared by 4 bases and J by 4 bases, with 6 bases of the junction left unmatched. The CDR3 extends over 14 amino acids. Germline V gives CDR1 SEHNR, CDR2 FQNEAQ (reference sequence). CDR3 region: CASSYSGGGYGYTF. CDR3 nucleotides: TGTGCCAGCAGCTACTCAGGGGGGGGCTATGGCTACACCTTC.

This clonotype was seen many times. CDR3 protein: CASSQEGPQGRPLHF. CDR3 coding DNA: TGTGCCAGCAGCCAAGAAGGGCCGCAGGGGAGGCCCCTCCACTTT. The chain is built from TRBV4-2 and TRBJ1-6; perhaps TRBD1 as D (6 bases). CDR3 length: 15 residues. V was trimmed by 0 bases and J by 13 bases, leaving 16 bases between them. Per the germline V gene, CDR1 is LGHNA and CDR2 is YNFKEQ.

As for this clonotype: This may be a read error: a much more frequent sequence differs by one nucleotide. V is TRBV6-1 and J is TRBJ2-3; 10 bases agree with TRBD2. With V trimmed by 10 bases and J by 6 bases, 7 bases remained unmatched. The CDR3 length is 13 residues. CDR1 is MNHNS, CDR2 SASEGT, per germline. In DNA, the CDR3 is TGTGCCATCGAGCGGGGGGGCCGGGATACGCAGTATTTT. Translated, it gives CAIERGGRDTQYF.

This clonotype was seen more than once but under ten times. This chain links TRBV3-1 with TRBJ2-5; D perhaps matches TRBD1 (5 bases). The V and J ends lost 4 bases and 5 bases respectively, with 14 bases between them. CDR1 and CDR2 from the germline V gene are LGHDT and YNNKEL (reference sequence). This CDR3 is 14 amino acids long. CDR3 nucleotides: TGTGCCAGCAGCCGGACACCGCCGGTGGAGACCCAGTACTTC. Translation: CASSRTPPVETQYF.

This clonotype was observed many times. This chain uses TRBV12-3 or TRBV12-4 with TRBJ2-7, with D possibly being TRBD2 (6 bases). V dropped 1 base and J dropped 0 bases, with 7 bases sitting between them. CDR3 length equals 14 residues. CDR3 DNA sequence: TGTGCCAGCAGTTTAGGGACTAACTCCTACGAGCAGTACTTC. Translating it yields CASSLGTNSYEQYF.

As regards this clonotype: One base separates it from a far larger clone, so it is likely a read error. The V gene is TRBV6-5, the J gene TRBJ2-5, with TRBD1 as a possible D gene (5 bases). Trimming shortened V by 3 bases and J by 2 bases, and 13 bases separated the two germline ends. The length of the CDR3 is 15 residues. The germline V gene has CDR1 MNHEY and CDR2 SVGAGI. The CDR3 protein is CASSYGLTVQETQYF. The DNA for the CDR3 is TGTGCCAGCAGTTATGGGCTGACAGTACAAGAGACCCAGTACTTC.

This clonotype occurred many times. The chain has TRBV2 and TRBJ2-5; TRBD2 matches 7 bases. The CDR3 is 16 residues long. V trimming: 4 bases; J trimming: 5 bases; junction bases outside the gene matches: 13. Germline CDR1 is SNHLY and CDR2 is FYNNEI. The chain's CDR3 is CASSAGLGGSGETQYF. The CDR3 DNA reads as TGTGCCAGCAGTGCGGGGCTCGGCGGGAGTGGGGAGACCCAGTACTTC.